A single sample gave rise to the 23 T cell receptor beta chains below, sequenced in a study of cytomegalovirus exposure and HLA in healthy donors. The PCR ran on 60 Vbeta and 13 Jbeta primers. TCRdb's table, derived via immunoSEQ multiplex PCR, lists solely in-frame clones and lacks some. This table has approximately 150,000 clones, 76% appearing once. Material: PBMCs. The origin of the receptors is a woman aged 40-49 years in good health and CMV-seronegative.

The V gene is TRBV28, the J gene TRBJ2-1; 11 bases line up with TRBD1. The germline V gene has CDR1 MDHEN and CDR2 SYDVKM. This CDR3 contains 15 residues. The V and J ends lost 5 bases and 10 bases, in that order; junction bases with no gene match: 10. The CDR3 spells CASSGTGGYRREQFF. The CDR3 DNA reads TGTGCCAGCAGTGGGACAGGGGGTTACCGACGGGAGCAGTTCTTC.

This chain connects TRBV4-2 to TRBJ1-1; D gene uncertain. Germline CDR1 reads LGHNA; CDR2 reads YNFKEQ. This CDR3 region has 14 residues. V was shortened by 0 bases and J by 5 bases, with 10 bases between the two germline ends. In nucleotides, the CDR3 is TGTGCCAGCAGCCAAGATTCGGGGTGGACTGAAGCTTTCTTT. This gives the protein CASSQDSGWTEAFF.

The CDR3 DNA is TGTGCCACGCTAGCGGGAGGCCCTTGGAGGGACACCGGGGAGCTGTTTTTT. Residues: CATLAGGPWRDTGELFF. The chain uses TRBV5-4 and TRBJ2-2; 11 bases align to TRBD2. V trimming: 9 bases; J trimming: 3 bases; junction bases outside the gene matches: 13. CDR3 length: 17 residues. CDR1 is SGHNT, CDR2 YYREEE, per germline (reference sequence). Drawing the rest from reference TRBV5-4 and TRBJ2-2, the complete variable domain is ETGVTQSPTHLIKTRGQQVTLRCSSQSGHNTVSWYQQALGQGPQFIFQYYREEENGRGNFPPRFSGLQFPNYSSELNVNALELDDSALYLCATLAGGPWRDTGELFFGEGSRLTVL.

The chain couples TRBV6-1 to TRBJ1-1, with TRBD1 as a possible D gene (5 bases). This CDR3 spans 13 amino acids. Trimming cost V 6 bases and J 4 bases, with 12 bases left between them. Germline V gene data show CDR1 as MNHNS and CDR2 as SASEGT. The DNA for the CDR3 is TGTGCCAGCAGGACAGAGACGGTCACTGAAGCTTTCTTT. It yields the protein CASRTETVTEAFF.

This clone was observed a handful of times. The junction shows a germline mismatch at one end, possibly a read error. CDR3 in amino acids: CSSTPGGSRDYGYTF. The CDR3, as DNA: TGTTCCAGCACCCCGGGCGGGAGTCGCGACTATGGCTACACCTTC. V usage is TRBV7-9 and J usage is TRBJ1-2; the D is unclear. The CDR3 has 15 residues. The V gene's germline CDR1 is SEHNR and CDR2 FQNEAQ (reference sequence).

This clone turned up a few times. This rearrangement joins TRBV6-1 to TRBJ1-1; 7 bases are a match to TRBD1. After removal of 7 bases from V and 6 bases from J, the junction contained 2 bases not matched to a gene. The CDR3 is 11 amino acids. Per the germline V gene, CDR1 is MNHNS and CDR2 is SASEGT. CDR3 residues: CASTGTAEAFF. As DNA, the CDR3 is TGTGCCAGCACGGGGACAGCTGAAGCTTTCTTT.

This chain uses TRBV27 with TRBJ2-1; 8 bases are a match to TRBD1. Trimming at V came to 5 bases and at J to 7 bases, leaving 13 bases not matched to a gene. CDR1 and CDR2 from the germline V gene are MNHEY and SMNVEV (reference sequence). This CDR3 is built from 16 residues. CDR3 loop: CASSPYTGTGRNEQFF. The CDR3, as DNA: TGTGCCAGCAGTCCGTACACCGGGACAGGACGGAATGAGCAGTTCTTC.

V and J are TRBV6-6 and TRBJ2-3; D might be TRBD1 (6 bases). Germline values: CDR1 MNHNY, CDR2 SVGAGI (reference sequence). With 0 bases removed from V and 1 base from J, the gap between germline ends came to 11 bases. The CDR3 loop spans 16 amino acids. The CDR3 region is CASSYSQGLGTDTQYF. DNA of the CDR3: TGTGCCAGCAGTTACTCCCAGGGGCTGGGCACAGATACGCAGTATTTT.

The chain has TRBV6-6 and TRBJ2-1, with D possibly being TRBD2 (7 bases). The germline CDR1 and CDR2 sequences are MNHNY and SVGAGI (reference sequence). The CDR3 sequence is 16 residues long. V lost 2 bases and J lost 9, with 20 bases in between. The DNA for the CDR3 is TGTGCCAGCAGTTACCCGTCGGGGGGCCCAGCAGGTGAGCAGTTCTTC. Its translation: CASSYPSGGPAGEQFF.

The V gene is TRBV18, the J gene TRBJ1-5; perhaps TRBD1 as D (6 bases). Germline CDR1 is KGHSH and CDR2 is LQKENI. V was trimmed by 5 bases and J by 7 bases, leaving 9 bases between them. This CDR3 comprises 12 residues. CDR3 nucleotide sequence: TGTGCCAGCTCAATACAGGGACAGCCCCAGCATTTT. Translated, it gives CASSIQGQPQHF.

The CDR3 here is CASSIGSSGRADDTQYF. The CDR3 region has the DNA TGTGCCAGTAGTATTGGGTCTAGCGGGAGGGCCGACGATACGCAGTATTTT. The genes are TRBV19 and TRBJ2-3; 12 nucleotides line up with TRBD2. V shed 3 bases and J 6 bases; nucleotides not matched to a gene: 10. From germline, CDR1 is LNHDA and CDR2 SQIVND (reference sequence). The CDR3 totals 17 residues.

The chain recombines TRBV7-9 with TRBJ1-1; TRBD1 aligns across 7 bases. The CDR3 contains 14 residues. Germline V gene lookup returns CDR1 SEHNR and CDR2 FQNEAQ (reference sequence). Unmatched junction bases numbered 5, after V lost 2 bases and J lost 5 bases. CDR3 nucleotides: TGTGCCAGCAGCTTATCGGGCAGGGGGACTGAAGCTTTCTTT. It codes for CASSLSGRGTEAFF.

This chain links TRBV5-5 with TRBJ1-2; 8 positions agree with TRBD1. This CDR3 comprises 17 residues. Losses at the gene ends were 0 bases for V and 1 base for J; bases not matched to a gene: 8. Germline loops: CDR1 SGHKS, CDR2 YYEKEE (reference sequence). The CDR3 DNA sequence: TGTGCCAGCAGCTTGGCCCTCTCCAGGGGGCATAACTATGGCTACACCTTC. It encodes CASSLALSRGHNYGYTF. Full variable domain (remainder filled in from reference TRBV5-5 and TRBJ1-2): DAGVTQSPTHLIKTRGQQVTLRCSPISGHKSVSWYQQVLGQGPQFIFQYYEKEERGRGNFPDRFSARQFPNYSSELNVNALLLGDSALYLCASSLALSRGHNYGYTFGSGTRLTVV.

The chain combines TRBV10-2 with TRBJ2-7; a possible D gene is TRBD2 (7 bases). Germline V gene lookup returns CDR1 WSHSY and CDR2 SAAADI. This CDR3 is built from 14 residues. The germline V and J ends were trimmed by 2 bases and 1 base, with 9 bases remaining between them. The CDR3 coding sequence is TGCGCCAGCAGTGAGGAGGGGGGGTCCTACGAGCAGTACTTC. Its protein is CASSEEGGSYEQYF.

Comments on this clone: One end of the junction varies from germline; a read error may be responsible. V usage is TRBV5-4 and J usage is TRBJ2-5; TRBD2 aligns across 8 bases. This CDR3 is 14 amino acids long. The V gene's germline CDR1 is SGHNT and CDR2 YYREEE (reference sequence). The CDR3 here is CASMRSGSRETLYF. The DNA for the CDR3 is TGTGCCAGCATGAGAAGCGGGAGCCGGGAGACCCTGTACTTC.

The rearrangement joins TRBV29-1 to TRBJ1-1; 8 bases match TRBD1. Per the germline V gene, CDR1 is SQVTM and CDR2 is ANQGSEA. The junction had 7 bases not matched to a gene; V was cut back by 6 bases and J by 4 bases. The CDR3 covers 13 residues. CDR3: CSVEPTGGTEAFF. DNA for the CDR3: TGCAGCGTCGAACCTACAGGGGGCACTGAAGCTTTCTTT.

V gene TRBV5-4 combines with J gene TRBJ1-2; no clear D. The CDR3 has 18 amino acids. Between the trimmed V and J ends, which lost 0 bases and 0 bases, there was a span of 18 bases. Germline V gene sequence: CDR1 SGHNT, CDR2 YYREEE (reference sequence). CDR3 in DNA: TGTGCCAGCAGCTTGGATTCGGTGGTGGAGCTCGCTAACTATGGCTACACCTTC. It yields the protein CASSLDSVVELANYGYTF.

This chain uses TRBV29-1 with TRBJ1-5; D not resolved. Trimming cost V 4 bases and J 0 bases, with 7 bases left between them. The CDR3 sequence is 13 residues long. Germline V gene sequence: CDR1 SQVTM, CDR2 ANQGSEA. CDR3 sequence reads: CSVGGSSNQPQHF. CDR3 in DNA: TGCAGCGTTGGAGGGTCTAGCAATCAGCCCCAGCATTTT.

The chain joins TRBV6-1 to TRBJ2-7; 7 nucleotides match TRBD2. The J segment lost 6 bases and the V segment lost 1 base, leaving 18 bases of the junction unmatched. Germline-derived CDR1 and CDR2 are MNHNS and SASEGT. There are 18 residues in the CDR3. The chain's CDR3 is CASSEVGGAPSGTSEQYF. DNA for the CDR3: TGTGCCAGCAGTGAAGTCGGCGGGGCGCCTAGCGGTACCTCCGAGCAGTACTTC.

The count of this clone is one. The V gene is TRBV6-6, the J gene TRBJ1-3, with D maybe TRBD1 (5 bases). The CDR3 runs to 14 residues. The V gene lost 6 bases and the J gene lost 4 bases, with 13 bases spanning the gap. The germline CDR1 and CDR2 sequences are MNHNY and SVGAGI (reference sequence). The CDR3 is CASRVGGSGNTIYF. The CDR3 bases are TGTGCCAGCAGGGTCGGGGGATCCGGAAACACCATATATTTT.

This rearrangement joins TRBV6-6 to TRBJ2-3, with TRBD2 matching 8 bases. The length of the CDR3 is 13 residues. V was clipped by 7 bases and J by 8 bases; unmatched bases: 8. Germline V CDR1 and CDR2: MNHNY, SVGAGI (reference sequence). CDR3 amino acids: CASTRGGDLTQYF. The CDR3 nucleotides read TGTGCCAGCACCCGGGGGGGAGACCTTACGCAGTATTTT.

The chain carries TRBV6-1 and TRBJ1-6; 7 bases line up with TRBD1. The CDR3 spans 14 residues. Trimming took 6 bases from V and 4 from J; bases not matched to a gene: 3. The germline CDR1 and CDR2 sequences are MNHNS and SASEGT. The DNA for the CDR3 is TGTGCCAGCAGGACAGGGTTTTATAATTCACCCCTCCACTTT. This encodes CASRTGFYNSPLHF.

The chain uses TRBV7-9 and TRBJ2-5; 8 nucleotides agree with TRBD2. The germline V gene has CDR1 SEHNR and CDR2 FQNEAQ (reference sequence). The J segment lost 5 bases and the V segment lost 0 bases, leaving 8 bases of the junction unmatched. CDR3 length: 16 residues. In DNA form, the CDR3 reads TGTGCCAGCAGCTTAGCCCTAGCGGGTGGGGTGGAGACCCAGTACTTC. This translates into CASSLALAGGVETQYF.